The clone carrying this T cell receptor beta chain was seen more than once but under ten times. What it binds is not known. The data were taken from a study of CD8+ T cells in alopecia areata. As for the study in general: For the treated group, dosing was oral tofacitinib at 5 to 10 mg twice daily. Percent of scalp involved defined treated patients' severity scores. Broader study findings: Between patients, shared TCR sequences were less clear than in mice. This was possibly due in part to HLA diversity in the patient population.

Germline CDR1 reads SGHRS; CDR2 reads YFSETQ. The CDR3 runs to 14 residues. Trimming took 0 bases from V and 5 from J, leaving 10 bases between them. cDNA serving as the sequencing template came from extracted, reverse transcribed RNA. Some clones are missing from TCRdb's copy, which holds only in-frame ones; the method was immunoSEQ multiplex PCR. Counted here are some 170,000 clones, 40% to 65% occurring once; the ten biggest clones make up approximately 11%. Documented treatment: oral pan-JAK inhibitor, 5-10 mg twice daily. The rearrangement joins TRBV5-1 to TRBJ2-3, with D maybe TRBD2 (6 bases). The receptor was isolated from a human donor with alopecia areata. The source material was CD8+ T cells sorted from blood, sampled at week 24, from a patient treated with tofacitinib. The chain's CDR3 is CASSLAAGRDTQYF. In DNA form, the CDR3 reads TGCGCCAGCAGCTTGGCGGCGGGGAGAGATACGCAGTATTTT.